One and the same sample provided the 8 T cell receptor beta chains below, sequenced in a study of T cells in Graves' hyperthyroidism and ophthalmopathy. The source material, RNA transcripts, was used to amplify TCR beta CDR3 regions. A set of HTBI primers served as the primers for a first-round RT-PCR of the TCR CDR3. TCRdb re-called the multiplex PCR reads through MiXCR, storing one row per CDR3 protein. The sample consists of approximately 610,000 distinct CDR3 sequences, approximately 14% of them appearing once. The sequencing sample was made of blood. All receptors come from a woman between 35 and 50 years old with Graves' ophthalmopathy.

This clonotype occurred many times. The CDR3: CASTAPPGQTYEQYF. The CDR3 region has the DNA TGCGCCAGCACCGCCCCCCCGGGACAGACCTACGAGCAGTACTTC. The rearrangement joins TRBV10-2 to TRBJ2-7; 7 bases align to TRBD1. Germline CDR1 and CDR2: WSHSY and SAAADI. There are 15 residues in the CDR3. J lost 2 bases, V lost 7 bases, and 11 bases had no gene match.

This clonotype occurred a few times. CDR3 bases: TGTGCCAGCAGTGAAGCCTCGACTAGCCCATACACCGGGGAGCTGTTTTTT. Translated: CASSEASTSPYTGELFF. The chain is built from TRBV2 and TRBJ2-2; 7 nucleotides agree with TRBD2. V lost 0 bases to trimming and J lost 3 bases; unmatched junction nucleotides: 7. Germline lookup yields CDR1 SNHLY and CDR2 FYNNEI. CDR3 size: 17 residues.

This clonotype was seen only a few times. The chain combines TRBV6-5 with TRBJ2-7; tentative D call: TRBD2 (6 bases). This CDR3 comprises 15 residues. Looked up from germline, CDR1 is MNHEY and CDR2 is SVGAGI. Trimming cost V 4 bases and J 2 bases, with 15 bases left between them. The CDR3 sequence: CASSSSGGMTYEQYF. The CDR3 nucleotides read TGTGCCAGCAGTTCGAGTGGCGGGATGACCTACGAGCAGTACTTC.

This clonotype came up many times. This sequence joins TRBV6-2 or TRBV6-3 and TRBJ2-7; 10 bases line up with TRBD1. The germline V gene has CDR1 MNHEY and CDR2 SVGEGT. The CDR3 is 14 amino acids. Trimming cost V 9 bases and J 1 base; bases outside gene matches: 6. CDR3 in amino acids: CARTPGQGSYEQYF. The CDR3 DNA reads TGTGCCAGGACACCGGGACAGGGGTCCTACGAGCAGTACTTC.

The chain recombines TRBV18 with TRBJ1-1, with D perhaps TRBD1 (6 bases). The length of the CDR3 is 14 residues. The V gene lost 2 bases and the J gene lost 6 bases, with 13 bases spanning the gap. The germline V gene encodes CDR1 KGHSH and CDR2 LQKENI. The CDR3 DNA sequence: TGTGCCAGCTCACCAATTGGCAGGGGCCCTGAAGCTTTCTTT. Its translation: CASSPIGRGPEAFF.

This clonotype was recorded many times. V usage is TRBV6-5 and J usage is TRBJ2-7; unclear D gene. Germline CDR1 MNHEY, CDR2 SVGAGI. V dropped 0 bases and J dropped 6 bases, with 9 bases sitting between them. This CDR3 has 13 residues. The CDR3 DNA is TGTGCCAGCAGTTACTCTCCAATAAGCGAGCAGTACTTC. Its translation: CASSYSPISEQYF.

This clonotype was observed many times. The rearrangement links TRBV20-1 to TRBJ1-5; D gene unclear. CDR1 and CDR2 from the germline V gene are DFQATT and SNEGSKA (reference sequence). Trimming shortened V by 3 bases and J by 4 bases, and 10 bases separated the two germline ends. The CDR3 has 13 amino acids. CDR3 coding DNA: TGCAGTGCTAGTTCCGGACCGAATCAGCCCCAGCATTTT. This codes for CSASSGPNQPQHF.

The rearrangement links TRBV18 to TRBJ2-7; 9 bases are a match to TRBD1. V lost 3 bases to trimming and J lost 6 bases; unmatched junction nucleotides: 6. The germline CDR1 and CDR2 sequences are KGHSH and LQKENI. The CDR3 has 14 amino acids. The CDR3 spells CASSPGTGLSEQYF. CDR3 DNA: TGTGCCAGCTCACCCGGGACAGGGCTCTCCGAGCAGTACTTC.